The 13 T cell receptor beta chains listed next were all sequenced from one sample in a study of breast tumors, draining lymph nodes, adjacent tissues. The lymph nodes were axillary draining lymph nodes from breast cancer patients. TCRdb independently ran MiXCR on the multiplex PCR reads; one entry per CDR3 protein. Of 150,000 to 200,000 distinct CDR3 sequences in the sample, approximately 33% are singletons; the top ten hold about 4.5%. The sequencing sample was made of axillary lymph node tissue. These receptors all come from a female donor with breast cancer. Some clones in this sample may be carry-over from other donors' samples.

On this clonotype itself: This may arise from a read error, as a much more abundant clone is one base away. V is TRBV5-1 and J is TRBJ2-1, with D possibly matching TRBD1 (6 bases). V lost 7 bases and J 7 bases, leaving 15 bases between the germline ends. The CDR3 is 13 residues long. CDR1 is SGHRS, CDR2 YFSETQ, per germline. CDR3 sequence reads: CASRKQGANEQFF. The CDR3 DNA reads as TGCGCCAGCCGCAAACAGGGAGCTAATGAGCAGTTCTTC.

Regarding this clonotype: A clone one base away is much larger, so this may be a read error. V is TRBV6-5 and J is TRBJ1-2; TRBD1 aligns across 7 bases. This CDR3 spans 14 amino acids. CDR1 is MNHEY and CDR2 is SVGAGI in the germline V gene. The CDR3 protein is CVSSQTTGFYDYTF. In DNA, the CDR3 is TGTGTCAGCAGCCAAACGACAGGGTTCTATGACTACACCTTC.

The CDR3: CASSLGTAAGETQYF. The CDR3, as DNA: TGTGCCAGCAGCTTAGGGACAGCAGCTGGAGAGACCCAGTACTTC. This sequence joins TRBV13 and TRBJ2-5, with D maybe TRBD1 (5 bases). Germline CDR1 is PRHDT and CDR2 is FYEKMQ (reference sequence). CDR3 length equals 15 residues. Deletions cut 0 bases from V and 4 bases from J, with 12 bases between.

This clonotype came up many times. CDR3 nucleotides: TGCGCCCCAGGGGGACTAGCGGGAAACTTGGCCTACGAGCAGTACTTC. Translated, it gives CAPGGLAGNLAYEQYF. This chain uses TRBV4-1 with TRBJ2-7, with TRBD2 identical over 13 bases. Unmatched junction bases numbered 12, after V lost 11 bases and J lost 2 bases. The CDR3 loop spans 16 amino acids. CDR1 is MGHRA and CDR2 is YSYEKL in the germline V gene.

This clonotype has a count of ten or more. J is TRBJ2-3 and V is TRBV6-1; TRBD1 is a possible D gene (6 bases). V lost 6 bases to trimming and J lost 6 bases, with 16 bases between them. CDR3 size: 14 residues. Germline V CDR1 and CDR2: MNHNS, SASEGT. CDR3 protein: CASSSFPTGDTQYF. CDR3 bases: TGTGCCAGCAGCTCGTTCCCAACAGGGGATACGCAGTATTTT.

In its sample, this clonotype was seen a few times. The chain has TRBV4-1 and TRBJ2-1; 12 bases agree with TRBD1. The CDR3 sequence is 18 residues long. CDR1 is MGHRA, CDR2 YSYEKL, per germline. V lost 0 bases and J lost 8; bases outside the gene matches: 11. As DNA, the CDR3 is TGCGCCAGCAGCCAAGACCCGGGACAGGGGGCGGGTGGGGATGAGCAGTTCTTC. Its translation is CASSQDPGQGAGGDEQFF.

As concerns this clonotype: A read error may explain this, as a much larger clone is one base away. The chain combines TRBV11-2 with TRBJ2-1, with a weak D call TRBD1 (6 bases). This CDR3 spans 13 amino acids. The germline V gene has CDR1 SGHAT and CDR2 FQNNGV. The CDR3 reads CVSSLGGRDEQFF. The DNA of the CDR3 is TGTGTCAGCAGCTTAGGGGGACGCGATGAGCAGTTCTTC.

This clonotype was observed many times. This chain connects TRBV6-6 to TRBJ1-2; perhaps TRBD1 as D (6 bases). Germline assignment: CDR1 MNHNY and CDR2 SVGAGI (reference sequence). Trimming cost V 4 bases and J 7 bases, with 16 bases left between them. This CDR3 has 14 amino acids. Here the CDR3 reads CASSSMGGRSGYTF. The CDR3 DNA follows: TGTGCCAGCAGTTCTATGGGGGGGCGGAGTGGCTACACCTTC.

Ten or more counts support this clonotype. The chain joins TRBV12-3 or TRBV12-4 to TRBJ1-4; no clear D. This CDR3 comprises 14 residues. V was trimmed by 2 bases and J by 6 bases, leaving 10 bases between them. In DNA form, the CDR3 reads TGTGCCAGCAGTTTATGGCAGGCCCATGAAAAACTGTTTTTT. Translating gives CASSLWQAHEKLFF.

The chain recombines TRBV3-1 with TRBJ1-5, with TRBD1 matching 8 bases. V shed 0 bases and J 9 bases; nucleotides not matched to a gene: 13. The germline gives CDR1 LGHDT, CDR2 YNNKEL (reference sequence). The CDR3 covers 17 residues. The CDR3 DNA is TGTGCCAGCAGCCAAGATGGGGCAGGGGGCTGGGGGGGGCCCCAGCATTTT. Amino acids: CASSQDGAGGWGGPQHF.

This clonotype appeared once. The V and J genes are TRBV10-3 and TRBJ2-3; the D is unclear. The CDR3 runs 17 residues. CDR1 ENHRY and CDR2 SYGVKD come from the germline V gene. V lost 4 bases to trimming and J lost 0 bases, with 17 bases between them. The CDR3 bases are TGTGCCATCAGTGTATTCGGAGTCGAGTCTAGCACAGATACGCAGTATTTT. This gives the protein CAISVFGVESSTDTQYF.

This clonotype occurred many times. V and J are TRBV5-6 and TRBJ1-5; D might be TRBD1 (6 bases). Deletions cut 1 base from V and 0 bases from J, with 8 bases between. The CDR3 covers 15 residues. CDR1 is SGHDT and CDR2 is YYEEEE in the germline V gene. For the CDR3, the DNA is TGTGCCAGCAGCTTGACAGGGAATAGCAATCAGCCCCAGCATTTT. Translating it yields CASSLTGNSNQPQHF.

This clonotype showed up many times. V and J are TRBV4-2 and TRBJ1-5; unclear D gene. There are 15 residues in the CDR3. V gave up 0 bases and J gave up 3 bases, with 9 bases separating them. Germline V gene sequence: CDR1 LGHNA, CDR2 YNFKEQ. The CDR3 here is CASSQESGINQPQHF. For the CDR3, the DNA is TGTGCCAGCAGCCAAGAGTCCGGGATCAATCAGCCCCAGCATTTT.